This T cell receptor beta chain was retrieved from a study of CD8 T cells in Susac syndrome. Germline CDR1 MNHEY, CDR2 SVGEGT. The V end was cut by 6 bases, the J end by 2 bases, with 12 bases between. This CDR3 has 14 residues. Patients with Susac syndrome met diagnostic criteria that were recently defined for definite or probable disease. Bulk CD8+ and CD4+ cells came from magnetic negative isolation; CD8+ TEMRA by FACS. Random hexamers were used to reverse transcribe the RNA input (about 0.5 to 1 ug). TCRdb redid the calling of the immunoSEQ multiplex PCR reads with MiXCR, one entry per CDR3 protein. The sample consists of about 150,000 distinct CDR3 sequences, 85% to 95% of them appearing once.

This TCR was recovered from a human donor with Susac syndrome. The chain joins TRBV6-2 or TRBV6-3 to TRBJ2-3; weak D call: TRBD2 (6 bases). The sample comprised CD4+ T cells from PBMCs. The CDR3 reads CASSRPGVTDTQYF. Here the CDR3 DNA reads TGTGCCAGCAGCCGACCGGGAGTCACAGATACGCAGTATTTT.